This T cell receptor beta chain was documented in a study of PD-L1 blockade in urothelial cancer. Study summary: In 2014 therapy began: atezolizumab 1,200 mg intravenously every 3 weeks.

Described time point: peripheral blood 6 weeks after treatment start. J lost 4 bases, V lost 4 bases, and 4 bases had no gene match. The V gene's germline CDR1 is MNHEY and CDR2 SVGAGI. CDR3 length: 15 amino acids. About this clone itself: As yet, its antigen is unknown.

Spiked synthetic TCR analogs estimated absolute template abundance per PCR. The protocol was immunoSEQ multiplex PCR, while the TCRdb copy is restricted to in-frame clones and leaves out a portion. The data show some 75,000 clones, 75% to 95% seen once. Study-wide results and caveats: When pretreatment blood TCR clonality was below the median, it predicted better survival.

The sequenced sample was PBMCs, obtained around atezolizumab (anti-PD-L1) treatment. The clonotype was recovered from a woman aged 80 or over with urothelial cancer. The genes are TRBV6-5 and TRBJ2-3, with TRBD2 identical over 11 bases. The CDR3 nucleotides are TGTGCCAGCAGTTTACTAGCGGGAGCTTCAGATACGCAGTATTTT. This translates into CASSLLAGASDTQYF.